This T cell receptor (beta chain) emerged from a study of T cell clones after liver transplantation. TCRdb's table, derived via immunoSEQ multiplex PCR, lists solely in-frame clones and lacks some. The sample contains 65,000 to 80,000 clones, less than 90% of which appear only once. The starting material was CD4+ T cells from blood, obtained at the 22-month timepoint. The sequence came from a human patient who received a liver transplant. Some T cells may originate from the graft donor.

CDR3 DNA sequence: TGTGCCAGCTCACAGGGGGATAACACTGAAGCTTTCTTT. Encoded protein: CASSQGDNTEAFF. The chain employs TRBV18 and TRBJ1-1; maybe TRBD1 (6 bases). Deletions cut 4 bases from V and 2 bases from J, with 8 bases between. CDR3 length: 13 residues. The germline V gene encodes CDR1 KGHSH and CDR2 LQKENI.